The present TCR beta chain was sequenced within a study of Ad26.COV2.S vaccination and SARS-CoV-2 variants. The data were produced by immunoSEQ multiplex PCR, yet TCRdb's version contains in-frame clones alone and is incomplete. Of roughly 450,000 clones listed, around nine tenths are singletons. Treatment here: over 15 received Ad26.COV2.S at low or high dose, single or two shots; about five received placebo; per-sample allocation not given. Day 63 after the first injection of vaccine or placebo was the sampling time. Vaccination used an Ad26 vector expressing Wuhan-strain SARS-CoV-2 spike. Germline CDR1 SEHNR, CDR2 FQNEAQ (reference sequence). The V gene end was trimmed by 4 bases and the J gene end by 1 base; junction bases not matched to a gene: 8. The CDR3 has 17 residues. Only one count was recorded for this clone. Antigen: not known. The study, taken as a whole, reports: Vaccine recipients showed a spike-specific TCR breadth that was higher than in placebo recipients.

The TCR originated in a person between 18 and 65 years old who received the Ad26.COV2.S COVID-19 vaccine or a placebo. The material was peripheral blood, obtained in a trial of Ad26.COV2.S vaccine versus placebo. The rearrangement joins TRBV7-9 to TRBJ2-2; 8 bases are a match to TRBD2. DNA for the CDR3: TGTGCCAGCAGCTACTCTACTAGCGGAGGGAACACCGGGGAGCTGTTTTTT. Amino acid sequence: CASSYSTSGGNTGELFF.